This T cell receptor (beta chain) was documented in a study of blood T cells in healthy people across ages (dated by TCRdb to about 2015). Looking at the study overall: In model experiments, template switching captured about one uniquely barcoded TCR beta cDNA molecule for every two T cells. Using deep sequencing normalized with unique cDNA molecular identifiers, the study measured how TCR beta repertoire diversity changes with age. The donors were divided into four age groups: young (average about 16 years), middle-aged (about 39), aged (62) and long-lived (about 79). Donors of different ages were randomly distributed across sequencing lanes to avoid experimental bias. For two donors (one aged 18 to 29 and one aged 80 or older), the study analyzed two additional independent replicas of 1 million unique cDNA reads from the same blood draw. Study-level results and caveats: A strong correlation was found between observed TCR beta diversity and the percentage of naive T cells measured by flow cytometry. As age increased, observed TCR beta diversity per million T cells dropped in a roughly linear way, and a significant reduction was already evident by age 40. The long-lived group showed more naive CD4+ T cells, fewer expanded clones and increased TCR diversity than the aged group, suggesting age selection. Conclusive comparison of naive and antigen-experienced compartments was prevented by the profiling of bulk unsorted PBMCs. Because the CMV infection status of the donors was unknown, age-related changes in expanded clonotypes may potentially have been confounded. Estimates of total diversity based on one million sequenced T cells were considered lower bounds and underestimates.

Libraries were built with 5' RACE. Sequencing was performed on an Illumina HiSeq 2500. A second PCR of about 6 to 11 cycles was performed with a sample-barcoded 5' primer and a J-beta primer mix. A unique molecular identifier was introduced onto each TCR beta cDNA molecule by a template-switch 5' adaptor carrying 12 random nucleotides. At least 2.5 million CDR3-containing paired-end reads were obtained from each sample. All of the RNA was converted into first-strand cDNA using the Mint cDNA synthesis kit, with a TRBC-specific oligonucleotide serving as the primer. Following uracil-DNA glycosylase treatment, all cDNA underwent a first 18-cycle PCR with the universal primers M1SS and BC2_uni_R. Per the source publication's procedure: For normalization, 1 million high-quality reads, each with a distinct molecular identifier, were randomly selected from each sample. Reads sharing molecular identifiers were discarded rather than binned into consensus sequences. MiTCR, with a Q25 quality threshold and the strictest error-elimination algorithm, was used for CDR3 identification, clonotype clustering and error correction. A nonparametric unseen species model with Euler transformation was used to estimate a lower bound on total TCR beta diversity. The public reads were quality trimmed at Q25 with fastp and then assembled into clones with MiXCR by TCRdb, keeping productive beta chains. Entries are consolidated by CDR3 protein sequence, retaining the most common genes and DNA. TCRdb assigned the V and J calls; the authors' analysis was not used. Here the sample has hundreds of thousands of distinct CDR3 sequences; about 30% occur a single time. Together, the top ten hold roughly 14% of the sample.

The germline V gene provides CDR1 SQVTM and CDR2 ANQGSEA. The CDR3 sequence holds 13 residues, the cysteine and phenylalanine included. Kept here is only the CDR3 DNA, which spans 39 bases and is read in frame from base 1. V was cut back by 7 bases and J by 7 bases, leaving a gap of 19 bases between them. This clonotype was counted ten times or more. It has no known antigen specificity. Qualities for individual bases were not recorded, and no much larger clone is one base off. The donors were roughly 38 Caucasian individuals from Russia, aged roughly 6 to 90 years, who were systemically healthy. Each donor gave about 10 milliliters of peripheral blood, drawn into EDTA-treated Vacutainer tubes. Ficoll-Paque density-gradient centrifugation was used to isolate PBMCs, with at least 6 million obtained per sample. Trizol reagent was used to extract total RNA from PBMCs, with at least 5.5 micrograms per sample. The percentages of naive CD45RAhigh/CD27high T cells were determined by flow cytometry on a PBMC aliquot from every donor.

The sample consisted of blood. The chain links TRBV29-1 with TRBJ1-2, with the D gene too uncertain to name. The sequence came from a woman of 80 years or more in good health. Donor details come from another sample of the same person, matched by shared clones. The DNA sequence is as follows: TGCAGCGCCCCGACGGGAGGGTTGAGTGGCTACACCTTC. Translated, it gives CSAPTGGLSGYTF.